Below are 11 T cell receptor beta chains sequenced from a single sample in a study of T cell repertoires in aging, cancer and after chemotherapy. The template was genomic DNA from peripheral blood, not RNA. A mixed TRB-A/B primer pool amplified rearranged TRB by multiplex touch-down PCR. A single record per CDR3 protein comes from TCRdb applying MiXCR to the multiplex PCR reads. Of 580 or so distinct CDR3 sequences in the sample, 25% to 35% were seen once. Sequenced input: blood. The receptors were sampled from a human donor with a solid tumor.

This clonotype was detected only a few times. V gene TRBV10-3 combines with J gene TRBJ1-6; no definite D call. Germline loops: CDR1 ENHRY, CDR2 SYGVKD. The CDR3 length is 13 residues. The ends were cut back, 4 bases at V and 4 bases at J, with 5 bases in the middle. Here the CDR3 reads CAISAEYNSPLHF. The CDR3 region has the DNA TGTGCCATCAGTGCGGAGTATAATTCACCCCTCCACTTT.

This clonotype is a singleton in its sample. CDR3 amino acids: CASSLGGVLSYNEQFF. CDR3 bases: TGTGCCAGCTCACTTGGGGGAGTGTTATCCTACAATGAGCAGTTCTTC. The rearrangement uses TRBV18 and TRBJ2-1; either TRBD1 or TRBD2 may supply D (5 bases each). V shed 4 bases and J shed 1 base, with 14 bases lying between them. CDR3 length: 16 amino acids. Looked up from germline, CDR1 is KGHSH and CDR2 is LQKENI.

This clonotype counts as large (0.1 to 1%). The chain links TRBV7-6 to TRBJ2-1; 8 positions agree with TRBD2. The CDR3 covers 15 residues. The ends lost 5 bases at V and 7 bases at J; junction bases unmatched: 10. Germline V CDR1 and CDR2: SGHVS, FNYEAQ. CDR3 loop: CASSPSGGATNEQFF. The DNA for the CDR3 is TGTGCCAGCAGCCCTTCCGGGGGGGCGACGAATGAGCAGTTCTTC.

The gene calls are TRBV7-6 and TRBJ1-1; 12 bases map to TRBD1. Germline lookup yields CDR1 SGHVS and CDR2 FNYEAQ. V shed 5 bases, J shed 11 bases, and the junction held 12 bases outside the gene matches. The CDR3 runs to 15 residues. The CDR3 sequence: CASSPSRDRGLGAFF. DNA of the CDR3: TGTGCCAGCAGCCCGTCCCGGGACAGGGGGCTCGGGGCTTTCTTT.

This clonotype is labeled large. The chain carries TRBV4-2 and TRBJ2-7; 9 bases map to TRBD1. The CDR3 totals 15 residues. Unmatched junction bases numbered 8, after V lost 3 bases and J lost 5 bases. Germline V CDR1 and CDR2: LGHNA, YNFKEQ. As DNA, the CDR3 is TGTGCCAGCAGCCAGACCGGGACAGGGTTCGACGAGCAGTACTTC. It yields the protein CASSQTGTGFDEQYF.

The rearrangement links TRBV6-2 or TRBV6-3 to TRBJ2-5, with TRBD2 matching over 10 bases. With 0 bases clipped from V and 2 bases from J, the junction kept 9 bases outside the gene matches. The CDR3 has 18 amino acids. The germline V gene has CDR1 MNHEY and CDR2 SVGEGT. For the CDR3, the DNA is TGTGCCAGCAGTTACTCGGCACTAGCGGGGAACCCGCAAGAGACCCAGTACTTC. Protein product: CASSYSALAGNPQETQYF.

Regarding this clonotype: Since a much larger clone is just one base distant, this may be a read error. The chain is built from TRBV15 and TRBJ2-5; D possibly corresponds to TRBD2 (6 bases). Trimming stripped 6 bases from V and 5 bases from J, with 25 bases between. Looked up from germline, CDR1 is LNHNV and CDR2 is YYDKDF (reference sequence). The CDR3 consists of 17 residues. The CDR3 protein is CATRLPPEGFRGETQYF. As DNA, the CDR3 is TGTGCCACCAGACTTCCCCCGGAGGGTTTCCGGGGTGAGACCCAGTACTTC. The complete variable domain, with remaining parts taken from reference TRBV15 and TRBJ2-5, reads DAMVIQNPRYQVTQFGKPVTLSCSQTLNHNVMYWYQQKSSQAPKLLFHYYDKDFNNEADTPDNFQSRRPNTSFCFLDIRSPGLGDTAMYLCATRLPPEGFRGETQYFGPGTRLLVL.

This clonotype occurred a few times. The chain couples TRBV29-1 to TRBJ2-1; 11 bases match TRBD2. CDR1 is SQVTM and CDR2 is ANQGSEA in the germline V gene. The V segment lost 0 bases and the J segment 10 bases; nucleotides outside the gene matches: 11. The CDR3 runs to 16 residues. CDR3 residues: CSVEDGRGLAVREQFF. The CDR3 region has the DNA TGCAGCGTTGAAGATGGAAGGGGACTAGCGGTTCGGGAGCAGTTCTTC.

This clonotype occurred once. The CDR3 DNA follows: TGCGCCAGCAGCCAACAGGGAGAAAAACTGTTTTTT. Protein product: CASSQQGEKLFF. The chain uses TRBV5-1 and TRBJ1-4; tentatively, D is TRBD1 (6 bases). The ends were cut back, 4 bases at V and 8 bases at J, with 9 bases in the middle. The CDR3 extends over 12 amino acids. Germline CDR1 is SGHRS and CDR2 is YFSETQ.

The chain links TRBV12-3 or TRBV12-4 to TRBJ1-6; the D gene is possibly TRBD1 (5 bases). With 2 bases removed from V and 6 bases from J, the gap between germline ends came to 11 bases. CDR3 length: 15 amino acids. The CDR3 here is CASSLSDSPNSPLHF. For the CDR3, the DNA is TGTGCCAGCAGTTTAAGTGACAGCCCTAATTCACCCCTCCACTTT.

This clonotype is large. V is TRBV10-3 and J is TRBJ2-7; D assignment may be TRBD1 or TRBD2 (7 bases each). Trimming removed 5 bases at V and 6 bases at J, with 14 bases between. This CDR3 contains 13 residues. CDR1 and CDR2 from the germline V gene are ENHRY and SYGVKD. The CDR3, as DNA: TGTGCCATCAGTCACGACAGGGAGGGCGAGCAGTACTTC. It encodes CAISHDREGEQYF.